The entry below describes one T cell receptor (beta chain). This receptor's antigen is unknown. Qualities for individual bases were not recorded, and no much larger clone is one base off. The sample holds other DNA sequences that translate to the same CDR3. The immunoSEQ Assay, a bias-controlled multiplex PCR, was used to amplify TCRbeta CDR3 regions from genomic DNA. The original pipeline was this. Within the assay, amplification of reference gene primers was used to estimate how many nucleated cells each sample contained. To quantify the absolute abundance of each unique TCRbeta CDR3 rearrangement, sequence reads were collapsed and filtered. Productive Simpson clonality was computed per sample as the square root of Simpson's diversity index over productive rearrangements. TCRdb re-hosts the immuneACCESS table, in-frame sequences only. Its copies lack some clones; in the studies checked, an unresolved V gene accounts for under half of them, and the cause for the rest is not known. The V and J calls and clone size were taken over from that table, and D and trimming were inferred from the DNA. The sample table shows approximately 68,000 clones, and about four fifths are seen once. The ten largest clones take up approximately 19% of the sample.

The data were obtained in a study of blood T cell repertoires in COVID-19 (dated by TCRdb to about 2020). Background on the whole study: Collaborator samples came from the United States, Italy and Spain and covered acute and convalescent phases of COVID-19. The prospective study material was composed of cDNA or gDNA derived from T cells, B-cell-depleted T cells, or PBMCs. The dataset comprised deeply sampled blood TCRbeta repertoires from subjects exposed to, actively infected with, or recovered from COVID-19. The repertoires were made available in a free public database intended to serve as a resource for research on the immune response to SARS-CoV-2. Samples were obtained from the ongoing ImmuneRACE study (first 160 participants) and from 950 to 1,500 subjects provided by 6 global collaborators. Nearly every sample came with metadata listing a de-identified subject ID, COVID-19 status, age in years and sex. Where available, HLA class I and class II types were taken from metadata supplied by the sample provider and were not determined by assay-based typing.

What the authors observed across the whole study: The amount of clinical and demographic metadata varied by source and participant and was provided uncurated.

Trimming at the junction amounts to 8 bases on V and 0 bases on J, and the germline ends lie 14 bases apart. Spanning cysteine to phenylalanine, the CDR3 consists of 15 amino acids. CDR3 DNA only is kept here, 45 bases in frame from base 1. The germline V gene (reference sequence) sets CDR1 to LNHDA and CDR2 to SQIVND. Whole blood was collected in K2EDTA tubes by collaborating institutions according to the institutions' own protocols. Collaborator samples were shipped for TCRbeta analysis as frozen whole blood, isolated PBMCs, or DNA extracted from either sample type. This clonotype was obtained from a human donor in a cohort sampled during active COVID-19. The receptor chain draws on TRBV19 and TRBJ1-5, and TRBD1 may be the D gene, going by 6 matching bases. The sequenced sample was peripheral blood. The CDR3 region reads CASSWTVYSNQPQHF. Read as DNA, the sequence is TGTGCCAGTTCCTGGACAGTCTATAGCAATCAGCCCCAGCATTTT.